This TCR beta chain was captured by sequencing in a study of T-cell memory formation after mild COVID-19. Overall study: Clusters of TCRs were largely donor specific. Overall study results and limits: A balance of CD4 and CD8 characterized clones contracting day 15 to 85, whereas later expanders leaned CD4+.

For this clonotype: No antigen is known for it.

Employing constant-segment primers, 5'RACE generated TCR alpha and TCR beta cDNA libraries bearing sample barcodes and UMIs. TCRdb itself ran the 5' RACE reads through MiXCR, one entry per CDR3 protein. Among more than 400,000 distinct CDR3 sequences, 15% to 20% were seen once, and the ten largest hold 9% to 15%. Germline CDR1 MGHRA, CDR2 YSYEKL. The trim removed 1 base at V and 5 bases at J, leaving 3 bases unmatched. The CDR3 is 14 residues long. V gene TRBV4-1 combines with J gene TRBJ2-3, with 7 bases identical to TRBD2. The sequencing input was PBMCs or a T cell subset sorted from them (not recorded which). The origin of this receptor is an adult woman who had mild COVID-19 (a few samples of this study predate the infection). Cell type and time point are not known. CDR3: CASSQAGGLDTQYF. In DNA form, the CDR3 reads TGCGCCAGCAGCCAAGCGGGGGGATTAGATACGCAGTATTTT.